The T cell receptor (beta chain) described here comes from a study of identical twins. Per the germline V gene, CDR1 is DFQATT and CDR2 is SNEGSKA (reference sequence). The length of the CDR3 is 16 residues. V was cut by 6 bases and J by 5 bases, with 24 bases left in between. With regard to this clonotype: No antigen is known for it.

Study-level points and caveats: While abundant cord blood beta clonotypes carried fewer insertions, memory repertoires showed no such pattern.

Using its own MiXCR run on the 5' RACE reads, TCRdb lists one record per CDR3 protein. This sample carries 1.5 million to 2 million distinct CDR3 sequences, about 32% of them seen once, and the ten largest clones take about 0.25%. This chain connects TRBV20-1 to TRBJ2-3, with D hard to call. This TCR derives from a newborn girl in good health. Sequences were obtained from cord blood. This CDR3 is CSAPSTSLAPQDTQYF. The CDR3 nucleotides read TGCAGTGCCCCGTCGACCTCTTTAGCCCCCCAAGATACGCAGTATTTT.